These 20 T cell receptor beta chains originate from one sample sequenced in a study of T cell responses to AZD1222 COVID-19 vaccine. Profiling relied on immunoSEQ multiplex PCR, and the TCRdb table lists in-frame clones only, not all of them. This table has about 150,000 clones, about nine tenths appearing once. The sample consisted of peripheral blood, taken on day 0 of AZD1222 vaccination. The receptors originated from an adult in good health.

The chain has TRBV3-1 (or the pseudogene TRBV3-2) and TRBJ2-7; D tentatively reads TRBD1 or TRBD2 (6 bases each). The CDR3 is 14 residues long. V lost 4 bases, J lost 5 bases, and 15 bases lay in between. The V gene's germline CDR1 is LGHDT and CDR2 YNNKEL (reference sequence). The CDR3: CASSPARGVHEQYF. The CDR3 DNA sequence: TGTGCCAGCAGCCCGGCGAGGGGGGTCCACGAGCAGTACTTC.

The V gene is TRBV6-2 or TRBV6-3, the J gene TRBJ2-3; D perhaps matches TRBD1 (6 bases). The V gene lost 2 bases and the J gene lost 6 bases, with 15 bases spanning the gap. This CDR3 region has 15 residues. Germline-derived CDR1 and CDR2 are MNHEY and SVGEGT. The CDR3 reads CASSYGGSGSDTQYF. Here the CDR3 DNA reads TGTGCCAGCAGTTACGGGGGCTCAGGGTCGGATACGCAGTATTTT.

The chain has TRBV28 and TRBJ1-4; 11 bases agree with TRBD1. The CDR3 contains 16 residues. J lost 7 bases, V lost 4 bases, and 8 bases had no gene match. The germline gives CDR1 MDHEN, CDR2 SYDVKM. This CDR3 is CASSSPGTGGGEKLFF. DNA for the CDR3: TGTGCCAGCAGTTCCCCGGGGACAGGGGGGGGTGAAAAACTGTTTTTT.

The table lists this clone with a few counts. CDR3 region: CASSPRVQQETQYF. The CDR3 coding sequence is TGTGCCAGCAGCCCCAGGGTACAGCAAGAGACCCAGTACTTC. This chain joins TRBV5-4 and TRBJ2-5; tentatively, D is TRBD1 (5 bases). Germline CDR1 and CDR2: SGHNT and YYREEE (reference sequence). With 4 bases removed from V and 2 bases from J, the gap between germline ends came to 12 bases. The CDR3 length is 14 residues.

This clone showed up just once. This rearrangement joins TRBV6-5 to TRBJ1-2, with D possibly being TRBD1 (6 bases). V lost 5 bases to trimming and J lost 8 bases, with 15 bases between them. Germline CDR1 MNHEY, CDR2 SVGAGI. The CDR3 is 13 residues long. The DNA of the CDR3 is TGTGCCAGCAGTCACCCACAGGGCGACGGCTACACCTTC. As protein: CASSHPQGDGYTF.

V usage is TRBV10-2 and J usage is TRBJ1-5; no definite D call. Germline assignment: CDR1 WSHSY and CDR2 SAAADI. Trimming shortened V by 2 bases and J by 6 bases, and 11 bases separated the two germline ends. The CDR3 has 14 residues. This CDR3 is CASSEVGFFQPQHF. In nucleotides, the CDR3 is TGCGCCAGCAGTGAGGTCGGTTTTTTTCAGCCCCAGCATTTT.

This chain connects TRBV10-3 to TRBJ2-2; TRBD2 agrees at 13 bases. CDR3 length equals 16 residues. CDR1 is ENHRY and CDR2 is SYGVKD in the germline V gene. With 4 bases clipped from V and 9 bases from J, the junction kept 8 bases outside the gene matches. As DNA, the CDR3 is TGTGCCATCAGTGGGACTAGCGGGGGCCAACCTAGGGAGCTGTTTTTT. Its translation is CAISGTSGGQPRELFF.

This CDR3 reads CASTFGAGILNTEAFF. The CDR3 DNA reads TGTGCCAGCACCTTCGGGGCGGGAATTTTGAACACTGAAGCTTTCTTT. The chain is built from TRBV9 and TRBJ1-1; possibly TRBD1 for D (5 bases). Trimming took off 6 bases at V and 0 bases at J, with 18 bases between the two ends. The CDR3 totals 16 residues. The germline V gene encodes CDR1 SGDLS and CDR2 YYNGEE.

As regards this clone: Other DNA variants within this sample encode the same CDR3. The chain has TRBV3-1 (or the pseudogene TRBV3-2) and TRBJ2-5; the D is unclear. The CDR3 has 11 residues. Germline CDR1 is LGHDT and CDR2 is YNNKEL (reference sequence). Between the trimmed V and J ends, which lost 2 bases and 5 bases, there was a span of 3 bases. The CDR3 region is CASSQRETQYF. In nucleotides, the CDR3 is TGTGCCAGCAGCCAACGGGAGACCCAGTACTTC.

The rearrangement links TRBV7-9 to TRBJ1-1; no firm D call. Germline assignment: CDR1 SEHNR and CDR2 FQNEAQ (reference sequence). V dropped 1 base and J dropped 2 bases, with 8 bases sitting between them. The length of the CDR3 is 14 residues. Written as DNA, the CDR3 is TGTGCCAGCAGCTTAGGGTCGGCCAACACTGAAGCTTTCTTT. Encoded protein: CASSLGSANTEAFF.

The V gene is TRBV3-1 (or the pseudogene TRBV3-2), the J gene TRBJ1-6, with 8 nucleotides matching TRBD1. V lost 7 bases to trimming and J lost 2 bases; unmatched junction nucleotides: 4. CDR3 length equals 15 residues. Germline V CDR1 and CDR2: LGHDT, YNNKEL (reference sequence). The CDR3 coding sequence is TGTGCCAGCAACCAGGGGGCTGCCTATAATTCACCCCTCCACTTT. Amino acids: CASNQGAAYNSPLHF.

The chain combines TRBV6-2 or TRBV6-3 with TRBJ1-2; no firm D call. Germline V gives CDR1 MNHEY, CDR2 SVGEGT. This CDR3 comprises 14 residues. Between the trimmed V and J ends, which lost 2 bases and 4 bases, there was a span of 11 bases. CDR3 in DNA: TGTGCCAGCAGTTACCCCGACGGACTCTATGGCTACACCTTC. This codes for CASSYPDGLYGYTF.

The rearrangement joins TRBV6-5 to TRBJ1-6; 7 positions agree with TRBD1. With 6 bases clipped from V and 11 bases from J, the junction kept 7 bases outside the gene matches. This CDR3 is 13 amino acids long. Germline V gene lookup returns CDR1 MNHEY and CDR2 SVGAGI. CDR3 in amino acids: CASRNRGQPPLHF. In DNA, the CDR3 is TGTGCCAGCAGGAACAGGGGACAGCCACCCCTCCACTTT.

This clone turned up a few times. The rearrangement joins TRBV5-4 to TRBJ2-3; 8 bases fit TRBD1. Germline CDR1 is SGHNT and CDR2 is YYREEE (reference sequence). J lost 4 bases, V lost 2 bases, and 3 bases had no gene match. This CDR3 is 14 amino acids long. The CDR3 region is CASSFIQGADTQYF. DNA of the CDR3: TGTGCCAGCAGCTTCATACAGGGGGCAGATACGCAGTATTTT.

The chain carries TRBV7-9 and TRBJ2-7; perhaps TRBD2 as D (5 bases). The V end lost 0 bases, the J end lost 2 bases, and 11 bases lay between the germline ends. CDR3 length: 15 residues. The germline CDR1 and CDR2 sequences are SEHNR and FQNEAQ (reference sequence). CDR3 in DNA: TGTGCCAGCAGCTTAGCGCTGGCTAGCACCTACGAGCAGTACTTC. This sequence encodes CASSLALASTYEQYF.

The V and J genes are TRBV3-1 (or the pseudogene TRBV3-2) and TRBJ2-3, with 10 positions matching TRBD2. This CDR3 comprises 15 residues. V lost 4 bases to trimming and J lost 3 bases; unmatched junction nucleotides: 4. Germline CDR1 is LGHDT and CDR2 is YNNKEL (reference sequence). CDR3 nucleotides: TGTGCCAGCAGCCCGCTAGCGGGAGAGACAGATACGCAGTATTTT. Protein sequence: CASSPLAGETDTQYF.

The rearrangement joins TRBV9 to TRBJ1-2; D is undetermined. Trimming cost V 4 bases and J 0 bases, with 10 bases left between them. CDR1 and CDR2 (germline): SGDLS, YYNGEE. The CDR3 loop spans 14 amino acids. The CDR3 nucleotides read TGTGCCAGCAGCACCGACGGAGCTAACTATGGCTACACCTTC. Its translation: CASSTDGANYGYTF.

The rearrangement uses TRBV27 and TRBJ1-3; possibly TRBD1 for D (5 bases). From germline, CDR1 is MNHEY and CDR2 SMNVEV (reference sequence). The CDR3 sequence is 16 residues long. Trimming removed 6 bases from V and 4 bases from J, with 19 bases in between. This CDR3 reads CASSPQGLGVGNTIYF. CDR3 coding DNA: TGTGCCAGCAGCCCCCAGGGTTTGGGGGTGGGAAACACCATATATTTT.

The CDR3 sequence is CASSVGRAPDSPLHF. CDR3 sequence (DNA): TGTGCCAGCAGCGTAGGCAGGGCGCCGGATTCACCCCTCCACTTT. The genes are TRBV9 and TRBJ1-6, with D perhaps matching TRBD1 (5 bases). Between the trimmed V and J ends, which lost 0 bases and 8 bases, there was a span of 12 bases. The CDR3 is 15 residues long. Germline CDR1 reads SGDLS; CDR2 reads YYNGEE.

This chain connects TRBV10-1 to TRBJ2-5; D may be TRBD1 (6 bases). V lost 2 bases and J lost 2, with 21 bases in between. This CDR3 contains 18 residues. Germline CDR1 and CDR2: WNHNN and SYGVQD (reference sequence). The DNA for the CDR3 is TGCGCCAGCAGTGAGATTGGGTTCGGGGACACTATTCAAGAGACCCAGTACTTC. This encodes CASSEIGFGDTIQETQYF.